These 16 T cell receptor beta chains came from one sample sequenced in a study of Ad26.COV2.S vaccination and SARS-CoV-2 variants. Method: immunoSEQ multiplex PCR; TCRdb's copy keeps in-frame clones and lacks some. In the table there are 300,000 to 400,000 clones, about 85% of which are singletons. The treatment here: over 15 received Ad26.COV2.S at low or high dose, single or two shots; 5 received placebo; per-sample allocation not given. Repertoires come from day 63 after the first vaccine or placebo injection. The input for sequencing was peripheral blood, taken in a trial of Ad26.COV2.S vaccine versus placebo. The receptors here all came from a person aged 18-65 years who received the Ad26.COV2.S COVID-19 vaccine or a placebo.

The rearrangement links TRBV18 to TRBJ2-5, with TRBD1 matching over 9 bases. Germline V gene data show CDR1 as KGHSH and CDR2 as LQKENI. This CDR3 has 15 residues. V lost 3 bases and J lost 4; bases outside the gene matches: 6. CDR3 amino acids: CASSPGQGTRETQYF. The CDR3 DNA reads as TGTGCCAGCTCACCGGGACAGGGCACTAGAGAGACCCAGTACTTC.

This clone was detected only a few times. CDR3 in DNA: TGTGCCAGTAGTAATTGGGGTGCTGGCAATCAGCCCCAGCATTTT. Translating it yields CASSNWGAGNQPQHF. The V and J genes are TRBV19 and TRBJ1-5; D remains ambiguous. V shed 4 bases and J shed 2 bases, with 12 bases lying between them. The CDR3 contains 15 residues. The V gene's germline CDR1 is LNHDA and CDR2 SQIVND (reference sequence).

This chain uses TRBV30 with TRBJ1-6, with D hard to call. CDR3 length: 13 residues. The germline CDR1 and CDR2 sequences are GTSNPN and SVGIG (reference sequence). The V end was cut by 3 bases, the J end by 10 bases, with 13 bases between. CDR3 in DNA: TGTGCCTGGAGCCCCCTTGGAGGATCACCCCTCCACTTT. Translation: CAWSPLGGSPLHF.

The V and J genes are TRBV19 and TRBJ1-1; 7 bases align to TRBD1. Germline CDR1 LNHDA, CDR2 SQIVND (reference sequence). This CDR3 has 15 residues. Losses at the gene ends were 1 base for V and 1 base for J; bases not matched to a gene: 3. The CDR3 sequence: CASSIVQGGNTEAFF. The CDR3 region has the DNA TGTGCCAGTAGTATAGTCCAGGGGGGGAACACTGAAGCTTTCTTT.

The chain links TRBV2 to TRBJ2-7; D not certain. Germline loops: CDR1 SNHLY, CDR2 FYNNEI. Deletions cut 5 bases from V and 2 bases from J, with 7 bases between. This CDR3 comprises 12 residues. The CDR3 nucleotides are TGTGCCAGCAGTTCTCAAACCTACGAGCAGTACTTC. Amino acids: CASSSQTYEQYF.

This rearrangement joins TRBV6-2 or TRBV6-3 to TRBJ2-3; 8 bases fit TRBD2. Germline V CDR1 and CDR2: MNHEY, SVGEGT. The CDR3 runs to 15 residues. With V trimmed by 4 bases and J by 4 bases, 7 bases remained unmatched. CDR3 amino acids: CASSWVAGKSDTQYF. The CDR3, as DNA: TGTGCCAGCAGTTGGGTAGCGGGGAAGTCAGATACGCAGTATTTT.

J is TRBJ2-1 and V is TRBV15; 10 bases align to TRBD2. The V segment lost 5 bases and the J segment 1 base; nucleotides outside the gene matches: 2. CDR3 size: 15 residues. CDR1 is LNHNV, CDR2 YYDKDF, per germline (reference sequence). The CDR3 DNA reads as TGTGCCACCAGCTTGACTAGCGGGTCCTACAATGAGCAGTTCTTC. Protein sequence: CATSLTSGSYNEQFF.

This clone was seen a handful of times. The rearrangement joins TRBV4-1 to TRBJ2-2; D is uncertain. The length of the CDR3 is 12 residues. Germline CDR1 and CDR2: MGHRA and YSYEKL. Trimming took off 4 bases at V and 5 bases at J, with 5 bases between the two ends. The CDR3 loop reads CASSLGTGELFF. CDR3 coding DNA: TGCGCCAGCAGCCTGGGGACCGGGGAGCTGTTTTTT.

This clone was observed at least ten times. The chain combines TRBV5-6 with TRBJ1-3, with D hard to call. Germline V gene lookup returns CDR1 SGHDT and CDR2 YYEEEE. Trimming cost V 4 bases and J 4 bases, with 12 bases left between them. The CDR3 is 14 residues long. The CDR3 DNA is TGTGCCAGCAGCCCCGGAGAAACCGGAAACACCATATATTTT. This gives the protein CASSPGETGNTIYF.

The V and J genes are TRBV2 and TRBJ2-2, with unresolved D. The CDR3 covers 12 residues. Trimming removed 5 bases from V and 3 bases from J, with 4 bases in between. Germline loops: CDR1 SNHLY, CDR2 FYNNEI. The CDR3 coding sequence is TGTGCCAGCAGTACCGACACCGGGGAGCTGTTTTTT. It is translated as CASSTDTGELFF.

The chain is built from TRBV27 and TRBJ2-5, with TRBD2 identical over 11 bases. The CDR3 is 15 residues long. V shed 3 bases and J 4 bases; nucleotides not matched to a gene: 4. Germline CDR1 and CDR2: MNHEY and SMNVEV (reference sequence). The CDR3 protein is CASSFSGGARETQYF. CDR3 coding DNA: TGTGCCAGCAGTTTTAGCGGGGGGGCACGAGAGACCCAGTACTTC.

This clone was picked up a small number of times. The chain carries TRBV10-3 and TRBJ1-6; TRBD1 agrees at 7 bases. The CDR3 runs 12 residues. The V segment lost 10 bases and the J segment 7 bases; nucleotides outside the gene matches: 4. Germline V gene lookup returns CDR1 ENHRY and CDR2 SYGVKD. This CDR3 reads CATRDSNSPLHF. CDR3 nucleotides: TGTGCCACCCGGGACAGCAATTCACCCCTCCACTTT.

This chain links TRBV27 with TRBJ2-2, with 7 nucleotides matching TRBD2. There are 16 residues in the CDR3. V trimming: 5 bases; J trimming: 3 bases; junction bases outside the gene matches: 9. Germline CDR1 MNHEY, CDR2 SMNVEV (reference sequence). The CDR3 DNA reads as TGTGCCAGCAGTAAACCAGCGGGACTTGACACCGGGGAGCTGTTTTTT. This encodes CASSKPAGLDTGELFF.

The genes are TRBV7-8 and TRBJ2-3, with TRBD2 as a possible D gene (7 bases). Trimming took 5 bases from V and 2 from J, leaving 14 bases between them. Germline V gene sequence: CDR1 SGHVS, CDR2 FQNEAQ. The CDR3 contains 15 residues. CDR3 in amino acids: CASSISAGATDTQYF. The CDR3 coding sequence is TGTGCCAGCAGCATCTCGGCGGGGGCCACAGATACGCAGTATTTT.

CDR3 bases: TGTGCCAGTAGTATGGGGACTAGCGACTCCTACGAGCAGTACTTC. Translated, it gives CASSMGTSDSYEQYF. V gene TRBV19 combines with J gene TRBJ2-7; 10 bases line up with TRBD2. Germline values: CDR1 LNHDA, CDR2 SQIVND (reference sequence). The CDR3 has 15 amino acids. V dropped 3 bases and J dropped 0; count of bases not matched to a gene: 2. Drawing the rest from reference TRBV19 and TRBJ2-7, the complete variable domain is DGGITQSPKYLFRKEGQNVTLSCEQNLNHDAMYWYRQDPGQGLRLIYYSQIVNDFQKGDIAEGYSVSREKKESFPLTVTSAQKNPTAFYLCASSMGTSDSYEQYFGPGTRLTVT.

This chain uses TRBV10-3 with TRBJ2-7, with D possibly matching TRBD1 (5 bases). V was shortened by 2 bases and J by 6 bases, with 8 bases between the two germline ends. This CDR3 has 12 residues. Germline values: CDR1 ENHRY, CDR2 SYGVKD. The chain's CDR3 is CAISEGAREQYF. For the CDR3, the DNA is TGTGCCATCAGTGAGGGGGCCCGCGAGCAGTACTTC.